The rows below give T cell receptor beta chains drawn from one sample of a study of CD8 T cells in Susac syndrome. TCRdb called the immunoSEQ multiplex PCR reads again in MiXCR, with one record for every CDR3 protein. This sample has around 230,000 distinct CDR3 sequences, with about 95% found just once. The specimen sequenced was CD4+ T cells from PBMCs. These TCRs come from a human donor with multiple sclerosis. CDR3s leave out the opening cysteine and the closing phenylalanine or tryptophan. A D gene is named only where the DNA matches it firmly. Clone sizes are given selectively: once, few, many, or a class where the clone is expanded.

>TRBV11-2|TRBJ1-2|NA|NA
ASSFSRDSYGYT
>TRBV14|TRBJ1-1|NA|NA
ASSLTGPYTEAF
>TRBV29-1|TRBJ1-4|NA|NA
SIRTGWNEKLF
>TRBV15|TRBJ2-1|NA|NA
ATSRDKATLLYNEQF
>TRBV4-1|TRBJ1-4|NA|TRBD1
ASSQAGTGLNEKLF
>TRBV6-1|TRBJ2-4|NA|NA
ASDPGAGLAKNIQY
>TRBV29-1|TRBJ1-3|NA|NA
SVMVSSGNTIY
>TRBV6-5|TRBJ2-7|NA|NA
ASSYNKPEQY
>TRBV12-5|TRBJ2-1|NA|NA
ASGEAINEQF
>TRBV2|TRBJ1-2|NA|NA
ASSEGARGNYGYT
>TRBV20-1|TRBJ2-5|NA|TRBD2
SASLPREGGETQY
>TRBV7-8|TRBJ1-1|NA|TRBD1
ASSLAHRGRNTEAF
>TRBV2|TRBJ2-7|NA|TRBD2
ASRTSGVYEQY
>TRBV12-3/TRBV12-4|TRBJ2-1|NA|NA
ASSTGTKQF
>TRBV5-6|TRBJ1-1|NA|NA
ASSLDRVNTEAF
>TRBV12-5|TRBJ1-2|NA|NA
ASAGRAYGYT
>TRBV28|TRBJ2-3|NA|TRBD2
ASSSGLAGTTDTQY
>TRBV20-1|TRBJ1-5|NA|NA
SANHLQANQPQH
>TRBV10-3|TRBJ2-3|NA|NA
AIRSGGTDTQY
>TRBV28|TRBJ2-3|NA|TRBD1
ASSHRGRGTDTQY
>TRBV20-1|TRBJ2-3|NA|NA
SARTGSTDTQY
>TRBV7-2|TRBJ2-3|NA|TRBD2
ASSLVGRTDTQY
>TRBV5-1|TRBJ1-1|NA|NA
ASSLFEQERAF
>TRBV20-1|TRBJ2-3|NA|NA
SASTGTQDTDTQY
>TRBV28|TRBJ2-5|NA|NA
ASSSLRQLNQETQY
>TRBV12-3/TRBV12-4|TRBJ2-7|once|NA
ASSFRAPSYEQY
>TRBV7-8|TRBJ1-3|NA|NA
ASSLGRGPAVSGNTIY
>TRBV20-1|TRBJ1-1|NA|NA
SPKRGADTEAF
>TRBV7-2|TRBJ1-2|NA|NA
ASSLEPGTAYGYT
>TRBV5-4|TRBJ2-5|NA|NA
ASSLEGPSETQY
>TRBV5-4|TRBJ2-3|NA|TRBD2
ASRQAGGRADTQY
>TRBV5-1|TRBJ2-2|NA|TRBD1
ASSENRQGTGELF
>TRBV12-3/TRBV12-4|TRBJ2-3|NA|TRBD1
ASRGQGTDTQY
>TRBV9|TRBJ1-5|NA|NA
ASTQVGIINQPQH
>TRBV6-1|TRBJ1-6|NA|TRBD1
ASRPGQGGFRSPLH
>TRBV28|TRBJ2-7|NA|NA
ASSPAGAHRYEQY
>TRBV12-3/TRBV12-4|TRBJ2-7|NA|TRBD1
ASSPGDRVPYEQY
>TRBV29-1|TRBJ1-2|NA|NA
SLPGQLGYT
>TRBV5-1|TRBJ1-4|NA|NA
ASSVARDIHEKLF